The 13 T cell receptor beta chains below come from one sample, sequenced in a study of somatic mutations in cytotoxic T cells in rheumatoid arthritis. Assay: immunoSEQ multiplex PCR; the TCRdb copy retains only in-frame clones and omits some. The sample holds about 7,000 clones, 75% seen once. Sequencing used CD8+ T cells sorted from blood. The receptor source for this set is an adult with rheumatoid arthritis.

The chain joins TRBV28 to TRBJ1-1; D gene uncertain. Trimming stripped 2 bases from V and 6 bases from J, with 10 bases between. Per germline, CDR1 MDHEN and CDR2 SYDVKM. The CDR3 length is 13 residues. The CDR3, as DNA: TGTGCCAGCAGTTTAACGGTGGCTTCTGAAGCTTTCTTT. As protein: CASSLTVASEAFF.

The chain links TRBV9 to TRBJ2-5, with D perhaps TRBD1 or TRBD2 (5 bases each). The CDR3 extends over 14 amino acids. CDR1 and CDR2 (germline): SGDLS, YYNGEE. V was clipped by 3 bases and J by 4 bases, with 13 bases between them. The CDR3 nucleotides are TGTGCCAGCAGCGGACCGGGACCAAGAGAGACCCAGTACTTC. Translated, it gives CASSGPGPRETQYF.

The J gene is TRBJ2-5, the V gene TRBV11-2, with D perhaps TRBD2 (5 bases). Germline-derived CDR1 and CDR2 are SGHAT and FQNNGV. Trimming left V 2 bases short and J 5 bases short, with 15 bases between. This CDR3 spans 15 amino acids. CDR3: CASSLIMQQRETQYF. In nucleotides, the CDR3 is TGTGCCAGCAGCTTAATCATGCAGCAGCGGGAGACCCAGTACTTC. Using reference TRBV11-2 and TRBJ2-5 for the parts outside the CDR3, the full variable domain is EAGVAQSPRYKIIEKRQSVAFWCNPISGHATLYWYQQILGQGPKLLIQFQNNGVVDDSQLPKDRFSAERLKGVDSTLKIQPAKLEDSAVYLCASSLIMQQRETQYFGPGTRLLVL.

The J gene is TRBJ1-2, the V gene TRBV11-2, with D perhaps TRBD1 (6 bases). Germline loops: CDR1 SGHAT, CDR2 FQNNGV. The CDR3 extends over 14 amino acids. V lost 5 bases, J lost 2 bases, and 12 bases lay in between. CDR3 residues: CASSPDRPNYGYTF. CDR3 nucleotides: TGTGCCAGCAGCCCCGACAGGCCGAACTATGGCTACACCTTC. Looking up the rest from reference TRBV11-2 and TRBJ1-2 gives the full variable domain: EAGVAQSPRYKIIEKRQSVAFWCNPISGHATLYWYQQILGQGPKLLIQFQNNGVVDDSQLPKDRFSAERLKGVDSTLKIQPAKLEDSAVYLCASSPDRPNYGYTFGSGTRLTVV.

The chain joins TRBV4-1 to TRBJ2-7; TRBD1 agrees at 7 bases. Germline CDR1 MGHRA, CDR2 YSYEKL. The CDR3 totals 15 residues. Trimming cost V 1 base and J 6 bases; bases outside gene matches: 9. The CDR3 sequence: CASSQALGQTREQYF. The CDR3 DNA reads as TGCGCCAGCAGCCAAGCCCTGGGACAGACCCGCGAGCAGTACTTC.

This clone was found once. CDR3 DNA sequence: TGTGCCAGCTCACCAACTAGCGGGGGGGCTGGAGAGACCCAGTACTTC. It codes for CASSPTSGGAGETQYF. The rearrangement uses TRBV18 and TRBJ2-5; TRBD2 matches 13 bases. The germline gives CDR1 KGHSH, CDR2 LQKENI. This CDR3 has 16 amino acids. V lost 2 bases and J lost 4; bases outside the gene matches: 4.

Here the CDR3 reads CASSLGLAEKETQYF. CDR3 sequence (DNA): TGTGCCAGCAGCTTAGGACTAGCGGAAAAAGAGACCCAGTACTTC. V is TRBV11-2 and J is TRBJ2-5; 9 bases fit TRBD2. After removal of 1 base from V and 3 bases from J, the junction contained 3 bases not matched to a gene. This CDR3 is 15 amino acids long. Germline V CDR1 and CDR2: SGHAT, FQNNGV.

The V call is TRBV5-1, the J call TRBJ1-4; TRBD1 might be the D (5 bases). CDR1 is SGHRS and CDR2 is YFSETQ in the germline V gene. This CDR3 region has 15 residues. Trimming cost V 3 bases and J 8 bases, with 17 bases left between them. The CDR3 DNA reads as TGCGCCAGCAGCTGGGGTCTCAGAGAGGGGGAAAAACTGTTTTTT. Protein: CASSWGLREGEKLFF.

V is TRBV28 and J is TRBJ2-7, with D possibly being TRBD1 (5 bases). The CDR3 runs 15 residues. Trimming removed 2 bases at V and 0 bases at J, with 11 bases between. Germline CDR1 MDHEN, CDR2 SYDVKM. The CDR3 is CASSLGGASSYEQYF. CDR3 bases: TGTGCCAGCAGTTTAGGTGGGGCGAGCTCCTACGAGCAGTACTTC.

Here the CDR3 DNA reads TGCGCCAGCAGCTTGTACAGGGGGGCTGGTAATGAAAAACTGTTTTTT. Its translation: CASSLYRGAGNEKLFF. The genes are TRBV5-1 and TRBJ1-4; the match to TRBD1 covers 8 bases. With 1 base clipped from V and 4 bases from J, the junction kept 6 bases outside the gene matches. This CDR3 has 16 amino acids. The V gene's germline CDR1 is SGHRS and CDR2 YFSETQ.

Here the CDR3 DNA reads TGTGCCAGCAGCTGGGGACTAGCGGAAAAAGAGACCCAGTACTTC. This codes for CASSWGLAEKETQYF. The chain carries TRBV11-2 and TRBJ2-5; TRBD2 matches 11 bases. This CDR3 contains 15 residues. Germline lookup yields CDR1 SGHAT and CDR2 FQNNGV. The ends lost 4 bases at V and 3 bases at J; junction bases unmatched: 4.

The chain is built from TRBV6-1 and TRBJ2-7; D might be TRBD2 (5 bases). V gave up 2 bases and J gave up 2 bases, with 13 bases separating them. This CDR3 is built from 15 residues. Per germline, CDR1 MNHNS and CDR2 SASEGT. The CDR3 loop reads CASSEKARGTYEQYF. CDR3 DNA sequence: TGTGCCAGCAGTGAAAAGGCGAGAGGGACCTACGAGCAGTACTTC.

The CDR3 DNA sequence: TGTGCCAGCAGCTACGAAGGGACGGCAACTAACTATGGCTACACCTTC. Translated: CASSYEGTATNYGYTF. The chain couples TRBV7-9 to TRBJ1-2; possibly TRBD1 for D (5 bases). This CDR3 has 16 amino acids. The germline V gene has CDR1 SEHNR and CDR2 FQNEAQ (reference sequence). V lost 4 bases to trimming and J lost 0 bases, with 15 bases between them.